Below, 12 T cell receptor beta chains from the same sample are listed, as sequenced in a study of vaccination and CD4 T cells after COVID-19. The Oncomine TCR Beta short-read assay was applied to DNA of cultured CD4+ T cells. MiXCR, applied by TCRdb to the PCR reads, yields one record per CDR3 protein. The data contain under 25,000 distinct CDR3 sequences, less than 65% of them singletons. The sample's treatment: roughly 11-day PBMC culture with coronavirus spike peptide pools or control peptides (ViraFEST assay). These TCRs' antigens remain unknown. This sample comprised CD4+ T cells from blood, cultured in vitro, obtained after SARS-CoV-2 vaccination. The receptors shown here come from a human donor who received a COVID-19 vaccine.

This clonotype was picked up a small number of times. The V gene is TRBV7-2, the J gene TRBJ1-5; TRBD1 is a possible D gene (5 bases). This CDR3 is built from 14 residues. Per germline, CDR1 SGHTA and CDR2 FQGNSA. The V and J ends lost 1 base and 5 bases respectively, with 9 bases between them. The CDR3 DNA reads TGTGCCAGCAGCTTAGAGGGCAGGGATCAGCCCCAGCATTTT. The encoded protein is CASSLEGRDQPQHF.

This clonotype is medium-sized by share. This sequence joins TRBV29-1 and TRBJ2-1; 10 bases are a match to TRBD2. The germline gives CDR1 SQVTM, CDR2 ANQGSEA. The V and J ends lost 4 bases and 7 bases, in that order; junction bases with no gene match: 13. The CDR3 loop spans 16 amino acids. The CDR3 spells CSVGGGAGGPSNEQFF. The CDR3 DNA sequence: TGCAGCGTTGGAGGAGGAGCGGGGGGGCCATCGAATGAGCAGTTCTTC.

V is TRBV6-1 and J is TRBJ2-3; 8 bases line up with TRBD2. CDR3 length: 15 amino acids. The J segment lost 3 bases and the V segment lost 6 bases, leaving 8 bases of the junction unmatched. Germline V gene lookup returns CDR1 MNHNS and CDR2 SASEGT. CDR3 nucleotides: TGTGCCAGCAGACCACGGGGGGGCGGGACAGATACGCAGTATTTT. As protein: CASRPRGGGTDTQYF.

The CDR3: CASSPPRGQETQYF. DNA of the CDR3: TGTGCCAGCAGTCCGCCTCGGGGGCAGGAGACCCAGTACTTC. The rearrangement uses TRBV27 and TRBJ2-5; D possibly uses TRBD1 or TRBD2 (6 bases each). Germline assignment: CDR1 MNHEY and CDR2 SMNVEV (reference sequence). V gave up 5 bases and J gave up 5 bases, with 15 bases separating them. The CDR3 length is 14 residues.

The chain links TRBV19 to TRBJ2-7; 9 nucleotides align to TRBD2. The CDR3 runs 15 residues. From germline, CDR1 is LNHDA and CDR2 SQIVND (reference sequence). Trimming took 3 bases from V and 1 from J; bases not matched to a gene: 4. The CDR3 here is CASSIGGLASYEQYF. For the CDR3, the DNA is TGTGCCAGTAGTATTGGGGGACTAGCATCCTACGAGCAGTACTTC.

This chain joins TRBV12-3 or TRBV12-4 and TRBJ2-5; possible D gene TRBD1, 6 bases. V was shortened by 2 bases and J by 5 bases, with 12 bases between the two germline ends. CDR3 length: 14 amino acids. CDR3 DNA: TGTGCCAGCAGTTTAAGCCCGGGACATGAGACCCAGTACTTC. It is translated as CASSLSPGHETQYF.

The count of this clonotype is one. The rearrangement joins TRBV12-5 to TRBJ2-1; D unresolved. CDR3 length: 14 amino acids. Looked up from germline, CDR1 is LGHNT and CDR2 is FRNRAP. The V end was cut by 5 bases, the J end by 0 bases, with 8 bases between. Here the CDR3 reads CASGPGFSYNEQFF. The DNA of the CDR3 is TGTGCTAGTGGTCCAGGCTTCTCCTACAATGAGCAGTTCTTC.

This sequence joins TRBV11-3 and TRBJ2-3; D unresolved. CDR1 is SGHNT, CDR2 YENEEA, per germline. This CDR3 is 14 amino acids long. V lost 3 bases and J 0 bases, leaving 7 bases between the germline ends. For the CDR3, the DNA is TGTGCCAGCAGCTTGAGTTCTAGCACAGATACGCAGTATTTT. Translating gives CASSLSSSTDTQYF. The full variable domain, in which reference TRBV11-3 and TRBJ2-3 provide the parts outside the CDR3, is EAGVVQSPRYKIIEKKQPVAFWCNPISGHNTLYWYLQNLGQGPELLIRYENEEAVDDSQLPKDRFSAERLKGVDSTLKIQPAELGDSAVYLCASSLSSSTDTQYFGPGTRLTVL.

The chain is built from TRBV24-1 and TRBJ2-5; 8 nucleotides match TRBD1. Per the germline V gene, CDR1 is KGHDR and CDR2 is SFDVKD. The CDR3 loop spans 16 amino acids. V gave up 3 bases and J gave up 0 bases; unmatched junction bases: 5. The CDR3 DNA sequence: TGTGCCACCAGTGATCCCTGGACAGGGAACCAAGAGACCCAGTACTTC. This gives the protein CATSDPWTGNQETQYF.

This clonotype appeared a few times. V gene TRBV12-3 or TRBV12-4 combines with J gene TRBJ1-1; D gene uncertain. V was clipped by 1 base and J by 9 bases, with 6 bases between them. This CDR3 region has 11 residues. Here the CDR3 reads CASSLGGQAFF. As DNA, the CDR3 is TGTGCCAGCAGTTTAGGCGGCCAAGCTTTCTTT.

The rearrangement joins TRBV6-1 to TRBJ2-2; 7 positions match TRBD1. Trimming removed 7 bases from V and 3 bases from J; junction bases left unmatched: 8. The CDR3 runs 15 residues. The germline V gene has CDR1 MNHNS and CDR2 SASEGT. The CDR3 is CASTGQVTDTGELFF. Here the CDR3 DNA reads TGTGCCAGCACCGGACAGGTCACGGACACCGGGGAGCTGTTTTTT.

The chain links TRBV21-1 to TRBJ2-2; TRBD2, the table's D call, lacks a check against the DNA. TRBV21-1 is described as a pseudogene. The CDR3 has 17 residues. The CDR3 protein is CASSPTVAGLTTGELFF. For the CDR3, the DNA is TGTGCCAGCAGCCCTACGGTAGCGGGTTTAACCACCGGGGAGCTGTTTTTT.